This TCR beta chain stems from a study of monozygotic twins with inflammatory bowel disease. TCRdb reprocessed the 5' RACE reads and reports one entry per CDR3 protein, with no DNA. The ten top clones account for roughly 12%, within a sample of 90,000 to 110,000 distinct CDR3 sequences. The germline gives CDR1 LGHNA, CDR2 YNFKEQ. There are 15 residues in the CDR3. This receptor was identified in a human donor with ulcerative colitis or Crohn's disease, or a healthy co-twin of an affected twin (not recorded which). This chain joins TRBV4-2 and TRBJ1-5; TCRdb reports TRBD1, a call that lacks DNA to check it against. The sample taken for sequencing was blood. The CDR3 protein is CASSQVGQGGQPQHF.